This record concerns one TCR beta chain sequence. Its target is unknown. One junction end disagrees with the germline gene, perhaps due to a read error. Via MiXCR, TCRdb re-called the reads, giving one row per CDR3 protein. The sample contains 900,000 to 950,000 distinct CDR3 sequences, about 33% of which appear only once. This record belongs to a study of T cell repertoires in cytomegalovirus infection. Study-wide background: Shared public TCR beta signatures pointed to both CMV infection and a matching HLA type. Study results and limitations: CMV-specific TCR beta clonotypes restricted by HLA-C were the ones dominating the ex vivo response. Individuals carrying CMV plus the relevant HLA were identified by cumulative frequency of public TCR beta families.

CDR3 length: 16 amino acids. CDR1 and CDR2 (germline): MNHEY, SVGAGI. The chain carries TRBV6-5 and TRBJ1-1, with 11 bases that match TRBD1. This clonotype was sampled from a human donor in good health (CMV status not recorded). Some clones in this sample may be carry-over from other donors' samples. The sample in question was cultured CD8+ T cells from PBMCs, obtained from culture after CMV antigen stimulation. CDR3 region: CAGSPHPGQGDTEAFF. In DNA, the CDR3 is TGTGCCGGCAGTCCCCACCCGGGACAGGGGGACACTGAAGCTTTCTTT.